The rows below give T cell receptor beta chains drawn from one sample of a study of control samples from healthy donors and cancer patients. This table comes from immunoSEQ multiplex PCR, and its TCRdb copy is limited to in-frame clones, with some not included. The sample yields approximately 160,000 clones, approximately 94% seen once. Sequenced: blood. The receptors come from a woman aged 18-30 years in good health. Both conserved end residues are part of each CDR3. Each record gives: V gene, CDR3 length, J gene, clone size, D gene, CDR3 protein, CDR3 DNA. The D gene is left open where the match is weak. Where a row states a size, it is once, few, many or the class of an expanded clone; other rows omit it.

V gene: TRBV18; CDR3 length: 15; J gene: TRBJ2-5; clone size: .; D gene: .; CDR3 protein: CASSPPGGIQETQYF; CDR3 DNA: TGTGCCAGCTCACCACCGGGCGGGATTCAAGAGACCCAGTACTTC
V gene: TRBV14; CDR3 length: 16; J gene: TRBJ1-1; clone size: .; D gene: TRBD1; CDR3 protein: CASSQDLGTGGTEAFF; CDR3 DNA: TGTGCCAGCAGCCAAGATCTTGGGACAGGGGGCACTGAAGCTTTCTTT
V gene: TRBV28; CDR3 length: 13; J gene: TRBJ2-3; clone size: .; D gene: TRBD2; CDR3 protein: CASGTTYTDTQYF; CDR3 DNA: TGTGCCTCCGGGACTACCTACACAGATACGCAGTATTTT
V gene: TRBV24-1; CDR3 length: 16; J gene: TRBJ1-2; clone size: once; D gene: .; CDR3 protein: CATSGPAREENYGYTF; CDR3 DNA: TGTGCCACGTCCGGCCCCGCCAGGGAGGAGAACTATGGCTACACCTTC
V gene: TRBV6-5; CDR3 length: 15; J gene: TRBJ1-6; clone size: .; D gene: .; CDR3 protein: CASSYGGGGNSPLHF; CDR3 DNA: TGTGCCAGCAGTTACGGCGGGGGGGGAAATTCACCCCTCCACTTT
V gene: TRBV6-5; CDR3 length: 16; J gene: TRBJ2-7; clone size: .; D gene: .; CDR3 protein: CASSYNGLGWTYEQYF; CDR3 DNA: TGTGCCAGCAGCTACAACGGTCTCGGCTGGACTTACGAGCAGTACTTC
V gene: TRBV29-1; CDR3 length: 12; J gene: TRBJ1-5; clone size: once; D gene: .; CDR3 protein: CSVRQGNQPQHF; CDR3 DNA: TGCAGCGTTCGACAGGGCAATCAGCCCCAGCATTTT
V gene: TRBV19; CDR3 length: 16; J gene: TRBJ1-2; clone size: .; D gene: TRBD1; CDR3 protein: CASKTQDRGPFYGYTF; CDR3 DNA: TGTGCCAGTAAAACGCAGGACAGGGGGCCTTTCTATGGCTACACCTTC
V gene: TRBV20-1; CDR3 length: 12; J gene: TRBJ1-2; clone size: .; D gene: .; CDR3 protein: CSASGGVGGYTF; CDR3 DNA: TGCAGTGCTAGTGGGGGAGTAGGTGGCTACACCTTC
V gene: TRBV7-2; CDR3 length: 11; J gene: TRBJ1-1; clone size: once; D gene: .; CDR3 protein: CASSEGTGAFF; CDR3 DNA: TGTGCCAGCTCCGAGGGGACCGGAGCTTTCTTT
V gene: TRBV24-1; CDR3 length: 13; J gene: TRBJ1-1; clone size: .; D gene: .; CDR3 protein: CATSDLGGTEAFF; CDR3 DNA: TGTGCCACCAGTGATTTGGGGGGGACTGAAGCTTTCTTT
V gene: TRBV28; CDR3 length: 15; J gene: TRBJ1-5; clone size: .; D gene: .; CDR3 protein: CASSLGGISNQPQHF; CDR3 DNA: TGTGCCAGCAGCTTAGGGGGGATTAGCAATCAGCCCCAGCATTTT
V gene: TRBV4-1; CDR3 length: 15; J gene: TRBJ1-2; clone size: .; D gene: TRBD1; CDR3 protein: CASSQDPTGDYGYTF; CDR3 DNA: TGCGCCAGCAGCCAAGATCCAACAGGGGACTATGGCTACACCTTC
V gene: TRBV7-3; CDR3 length: 14; J gene: TRBJ2-3; clone size: .; D gene: .; CDR3 protein: CASSNSHYTDTQYF; CDR3 DNA: TGTGCCAGCAGCAACAGCCATTACACAGATACGCAGTATTTT
V gene: TRBV5-1; CDR3 length: 13; J gene: TRBJ2-1; clone size: few; D gene: .; CDR3 protein: CASSLGTSNEQFF; CDR3 DNA: TGCGCCAGCAGCCTTGGGACGAGCAATGAGCAGTTCTTC
V gene: TRBV28; CDR3 length: 16; J gene: TRBJ1-6; clone size: once; D gene: .; CDR3 protein: CASSSPLPIYNSPLHF; CDR3 DNA: TGTGCCAGCAGTTCCCCACTTCCGATATATAATTCACCCCTCCACTTT
V gene: TRBV28; CDR3 length: 14; J gene: TRBJ1-4; clone size: .; D gene: TRBD1; CDR3 protein: CASTRQGTNEKLFF; CDR3 DNA: TGTGCCAGCACCCGACAGGGGACTAATGAAAAACTGTTTTTT
V gene: TRBV5-6; CDR3 length: 15; J gene: TRBJ1-5; clone size: .; D gene: .; CDR3 protein: CASSLITESNQPQHF; CDR3 DNA: TGTGCCAGCAGCTTGATAACAGAAAGCAATCAGCCCCAGCATTTT
V gene: TRBV6-6; CDR3 length: 12; J gene: TRBJ2-7; clone size: .; D gene: .; CDR3 protein: CASSSPSYEQYF; CDR3 DNA: TGTGCCAGCAGTTCGCCTAGCTACGAGCAGTACTTC
V gene: TRBV5-1; CDR3 length: 15; J gene: TRBJ1-1; clone size: .; D gene: TRBD1; CDR3 protein: CASSTQTGRNTEAFF; CDR3 DNA: TGCGCCAGCAGCACCCAGACAGGGAGAAACACTGAAGCTTTCTTT
V gene: TRBV6-2/TRBV6-3; CDR3 length: 13; J gene: TRBJ1-1; clone size: .; D gene: .; CDR3 protein: CASSYTGIAEAFF; CDR3 DNA: TGTGCCAGCAGTTACACAGGGATTGCTGAAGCTTTCTTT
V gene: TRBV24-1; CDR3 length: 14; J gene: TRBJ1-2; clone size: .; D gene: .; CDR3 protein: CATSGLDISYGYTF; CDR3 DNA: TGTGCCACCAGTGGTCTCGACATAAGCTATGGCTACACCTTC
V gene: TRBV6-5; CDR3 length: 12; J gene: TRBJ2-5; clone size: .; D gene: TRBD1; CDR3 protein: CASPRGHSRQYF; CDR3 DNA: TGTGCCAGCCCGAGGGGGCACAGTCGCCAGTACTTC
V gene: TRBV29-1; CDR3 length: 12; J gene: TRBJ2-5; clone size: .; D gene: .; CDR3 protein: CSVRGVEQTQYF; CDR3 DNA: TGCAGCGTTAGGGGGGTGGAACAGACCCAGTACTTC
V gene: TRBV18; CDR3 length: 15; J gene: TRBJ1-2; clone size: .; D gene: TRBD1; CDR3 protein: CASSPGQRFRDGYTF; CDR3 DNA: TGTGCCAGCTCCCCGGGACAGAGGTTTCGGGATGGCTACACCTTC
V gene: TRBV7-9; CDR3 length: 14; J gene: TRBJ2-7; clone size: few; D gene: TRBD1; CDR3 protein: CASSSMTGNDEQYF; CDR3 DNA: TGTGCCAGCAGCTCCATGACAGGGAATGACGAGCAGTACTTC
V gene: TRBV9; CDR3 length: 16; J gene: TRBJ2-3; clone size: .; D gene: TRBD2; CDR3 protein: CASSELLSGGTDTQYF; CDR3 DNA: TGTGCCAGCAGCGAACTCCTTAGCGGGGGGACAGATACGCAGTATTTT
V gene: TRBV28; CDR3 length: 16; J gene: TRBJ1-4; clone size: many; D gene: .; CDR3 protein: CASSLDRAASNEKLFF; CDR3 DNA: TGTGCCAGCAGTTTAGACCGGGCAGCCTCTAATGAAAAACTGTTTTTT
V gene: TRBV3-1/TRBV3-2; CDR3 length: 16; J gene: TRBJ2-7; clone size: .; D gene: TRBD1; CDR3 protein: CASSQGGQGMVREQYF; CDR3 DNA: TGTGCCAGCAGCCAAGGGGGACAGGGGATGGTTCGCGAGCAGTACTTC
V gene: TRBV25-1; CDR3 length: 16; J gene: TRBJ1-5; clone size: few; D gene: .; CDR3 protein: CASSEGPGRGNQPQHF; CDR3 DNA: TGTGCCAGCAGTGAAGGACCCGGACGGGGCAATCAGCCCCAGCATTTT
V gene: TRBV5-6; CDR3 length: 18; J gene: TRBJ1-5; clone size: .; D gene: TRBD1; CDR3 protein: CASSLGGQGANGNQPQHF; CDR3 DNA: TGTGCCAGCAGCTTGGGGGGCCAGGGGGCGAACGGCAATCAGCCCCAGCATTTT
V gene: TRBV6-5; CDR3 length: 14; J gene: TRBJ1-1; clone size: .; D gene: TRBD1; CDR3 protein: CASFLNRGRTEAFF; CDR3 DNA: TGTGCCAGCTTCCTCAACAGGGGGCGCACTGAAGCTTTCTTT
V gene: TRBV7-8; CDR3 length: 17; J gene: TRBJ1-1; clone size: .; D gene: TRBD1; CDR3 protein: CASSPTLTGGENTEAFF; CDR3 DNA: TGTGCCAGCAGCCCAACCCTGACAGGGGGCGAGAACACTGAAGCTTTCTTT
V gene: TRBV7-2; CDR3 length: 15; J gene: TRBJ2-7; clone size: .; D gene: TRBD2; CDR3 protein: CASSIQRGFPPEQYF; CDR3 DNA: TGTGCCAGCAGCATCCAGCGGGGGTTTCCACCTGAGCAGTACTTC
V gene: TRBV5-1; CDR3 length: 14; J gene: TRBJ1-2; clone size: .; D gene: .; CDR3 protein: CASSPTDVNYGYTF; CDR3 DNA: TGCGCCAGCAGCCCGACGGATGTGAACTATGGCTACACCTTC
V gene: TRBV21-1; CDR3 length: 17; J gene: TRBJ1-1; clone size: .; D gene: .; CDR3 protein: CASSKRGSVIMNTEAFF; CDR3 DNA: TGTGCCAGCAGCAAACGAGGCAGTGTGATTATGAACACTGAAGCTTTCTTT
V gene: TRBV13; CDR3 length: 15; J gene: TRBJ2-2; clone size: .; D gene: .; CDR3 protein: CASSLGVGDTGELFF; CDR3 DNA: TGTGCCAGCAGCTTAGGCGTGGGCGACACCGGGGAGCTGTTTTTT
V gene: TRBV7-2; CDR3 length: 11; J gene: TRBJ2-1; clone size: once; D gene: .; CDR3 protein: CASSLRNEQFF; CDR3 DNA: TGTGCCAGCAGCCTACGCAATGAGCAGTTCTTC
V gene: TRBV6-4; CDR3 length: 17; J gene: TRBJ1-3; clone size: .; D gene: .; CDR3 protein: CASSDSGRGRAGNTIYF; CDR3 DNA: TGTGCCAGCAGTGACTCGGGGAGGGGGAGGGCTGGAAACACCATATATTTT
V gene: TRBV28; CDR3 length: 17; J gene: TRBJ2-1; clone size: .; D gene: TRBD1; CDR3 protein: CASSLLPGQGAYNEQFF; CDR3 DNA: TGTGCCAGCAGTTTACTACCTGGACAGGGGGCCTACAATGAGCAGTTCTTC
V gene: TRBV4-3; CDR3 length: 16; J gene: TRBJ1-4; clone size: .; D gene: .; CDR3 protein: CASSQDSPATNEKLFF; CDR3 DNA: TGCGCCAGCAGCCAAGATTCCCCTGCAACTAATGAAAAACTGTTTTTT
V gene: TRBV19; CDR3 length: 13; J gene: TRBJ1-3; clone size: .; D gene: .; CDR3 protein: CASSMTTGNTIYF; CDR3 DNA: TGTGCCAGTAGTATGACAACTGGAAACACCATATATTTT
V gene: TRBV12-3/TRBV12-4; CDR3 length: 13; J gene: TRBJ2-1; clone size: .; D gene: TRBD2; CDR3 protein: CASSPLRGNEQFF; CDR3 DNA: TGTGCCAGCAGCCCCCTGCGGGGGAATGAGCAGTTCTTC
V gene: TRBV28; CDR3 length: 13; J gene: TRBJ2-3; clone size: .; D gene: .; CDR3 protein: CASQKGGGDTQYF; CDR3 DNA: TGTGCCAGCCAAAAAGGGGGTGGCGATACGCAGTATTTT
V gene: TRBV14; CDR3 length: 13; J gene: TRBJ1-5; clone size: .; D gene: .; CDR3 protein: CASSGSWDQPQHF; CDR3 DNA: TGTGCCAGTTCGGGGAGTTGGGATCAGCCCCAGCATTTT
V gene: TRBV11-2; CDR3 length: 15; J gene: TRBJ2-3; clone size: .; D gene: .; CDR3 protein: CASSLDPLLTDTQYF; CDR3 DNA: TGTGCCAGCAGCTTAGACCCGCTACTCACAGATACGCAGTATTTT
V gene: TRBV28; CDR3 length: 15; J gene: TRBJ1-1; clone size: .; D gene: .; CDR3 protein: CASSLYGGRDTEAFF; CDR3 DNA: TGTGCCAGCAGTTTATACGGGGGGCGGGACACTGAAGCTTTCTTT
V gene: TRBV11-2; CDR3 length: 11; J gene: TRBJ2-3; clone size: .; D gene: .; CDR3 protein: CASSFTDTQYF; CDR3 DNA: TGTGCCAGCAGCTTCACAGATACGCAGTATTTT
V gene: TRBV28; CDR3 length: 16; J gene: TRBJ1-5; clone size: once; D gene: .; CDR3 protein: CASFRSGERGNQPQHF; CDR3 DNA: TGTGCCAGCTTTAGGTCAGGGGAAAGAGGCAATCAGCCCCAGCATTTT
V gene: TRBV10-3; CDR3 length: 14; J gene: TRBJ2-2; clone size: .; D gene: .; CDR3 protein: CAIRDQVNTGELFF; CDR3 DNA: TGTGCCATCAGGGACCAGGTGAACACCGGGGAGCTGTTTTTT
V gene: TRBV15; CDR3 length: 17; J gene: TRBJ2-4; clone size: .; D gene: .; CDR3 protein: CATSRDRFGIAKNIQYF; CDR3 DNA: TGTGCCACCAGCAGAGACCGTTTCGGTATAGCCAAAAACATTCAGTACTTC